This TCR beta chain stems from a study of blood T cells in healthy people across ages. Study-wide findings and caveats: Any changes in expanded clonotypes were possibly confounded, as donor CMV status remained unknown.

A second roughly 6 to 11 cycle PCR used barcoded and J-beta primers. TCRdb analysed the 5' RACE reads with MiXCR anew, one entry per CDR3 protein. The sample contains about 800,000 distinct CDR3 sequences, 55% to 70% of which appear only once. Notes on this clonotype: Its antigen is still unknown.

Germline loops: CDR1 DFQATT, CDR2 SNEGSKA (reference sequence). This CDR3 has 16 residues. V lost 6 bases, J lost 4 bases, and 24 bases lay in between. The chain carries TRBV20-1 and TRBJ1-2, with D possibly TRBD1 on 5 matching bases. This sequence originates from a man aged 25 to 40 in good health. The sequencing sample was made of blood. This chain's CDR3 is CSATVKDTEWSYGYTF. Here the CDR3 DNA reads TGCAGTGCGACGGTGAAGGACACAGAGTGGAGCTATGGCTACACCTTC.